This TCR beta chain is from a study of CXCR3-negative and CXCR3-positive naive CD8 T cells. Findings of the study overall: TRB CDR3s of CXCR3-positive naive cells were more hydrophobic than those of CXCR3-negative naive cells. Naive subsets expressed similar surface CD5; TRB CDR3 features served to infer TCR strength. Memory CD8+ cells showed much lower diversity, while both naive subsets were comparably high.

The libraries of TRB cDNA were prepared using 5' RACE with UMI labels. For each CDR3 protein, TCRdb gives one entry from its re-call of the 5' RACE reads, without DNA. The table counts 84,000 or so distinct CDR3 sequences; around 1.6% lies in the top ten. Regarding this clonotype: Antigen: not known.

This CDR3 contains 14 residues. CDR1 and CDR2 (germline): MGHRA, YSYEKL. At 300,000 cells each, triplicate sorts were carried out for each CD8+ T cell subset. The TCR comes from a human donor in good health. Some clones in this sample may be carry-over from other donors' samples. The genes are TRBV4-1 and TRBJ1-2. Sequenced input: naive CXCR3- CD8+ T cells from blood. The subset is: CD45RO-CCR7+CD27+CD95- naive CD8+ T cells lacking CXCR3 (TNR3-). The CDR3 reads CASSQVTGNYGYTF.